This T cell receptor beta chain was identified during a study of OX40 agonist ivuxolimab in advanced cancers. Study in general: Intravenous ivuxolimab was administered to patients every 2 weeks at 0.01 to 10 mg/kg.

From germline, CDR1 is SGHTA and CDR2 FQGTGA. V was trimmed by 5 bases and J by 5 bases, leaving 8 bases between them. The CDR3 is 12 amino acids. Sequencing was performed with immunoSEQ multiplex PCR; in TCRdb, only in-frame clones are kept and a portion is missing. The sample has approximately 82,000 clones, more than 80% seen once; the top ten hold 2% to 3%. Study-level points and caveats: Among expanded peripheral T cells, antigen specificity went undetermined. Clonal expansion in partial responders at 0.1-3.0 mg/kg ranked among the lowest.

Concerning this clone itself: Its antigen is currently unknown.

The specimen comprised CD4+ or CD8+ T cells sorted from blood, sampled in a trial of the OX40 agonist ivuxolimab. The chain couples TRBV7-3 to TRBJ2-3; D not certain. The origin of this receptor is an adult with an advanced solid tumor such as melanoma, head and neck, liver or kidney cancer. Here the CDR3 reads CASSPTQDTQYF. The CDR3 DNA sequence: TGTGCCAGCAGCCCAACCCAAGATACGCAGTATTTT.